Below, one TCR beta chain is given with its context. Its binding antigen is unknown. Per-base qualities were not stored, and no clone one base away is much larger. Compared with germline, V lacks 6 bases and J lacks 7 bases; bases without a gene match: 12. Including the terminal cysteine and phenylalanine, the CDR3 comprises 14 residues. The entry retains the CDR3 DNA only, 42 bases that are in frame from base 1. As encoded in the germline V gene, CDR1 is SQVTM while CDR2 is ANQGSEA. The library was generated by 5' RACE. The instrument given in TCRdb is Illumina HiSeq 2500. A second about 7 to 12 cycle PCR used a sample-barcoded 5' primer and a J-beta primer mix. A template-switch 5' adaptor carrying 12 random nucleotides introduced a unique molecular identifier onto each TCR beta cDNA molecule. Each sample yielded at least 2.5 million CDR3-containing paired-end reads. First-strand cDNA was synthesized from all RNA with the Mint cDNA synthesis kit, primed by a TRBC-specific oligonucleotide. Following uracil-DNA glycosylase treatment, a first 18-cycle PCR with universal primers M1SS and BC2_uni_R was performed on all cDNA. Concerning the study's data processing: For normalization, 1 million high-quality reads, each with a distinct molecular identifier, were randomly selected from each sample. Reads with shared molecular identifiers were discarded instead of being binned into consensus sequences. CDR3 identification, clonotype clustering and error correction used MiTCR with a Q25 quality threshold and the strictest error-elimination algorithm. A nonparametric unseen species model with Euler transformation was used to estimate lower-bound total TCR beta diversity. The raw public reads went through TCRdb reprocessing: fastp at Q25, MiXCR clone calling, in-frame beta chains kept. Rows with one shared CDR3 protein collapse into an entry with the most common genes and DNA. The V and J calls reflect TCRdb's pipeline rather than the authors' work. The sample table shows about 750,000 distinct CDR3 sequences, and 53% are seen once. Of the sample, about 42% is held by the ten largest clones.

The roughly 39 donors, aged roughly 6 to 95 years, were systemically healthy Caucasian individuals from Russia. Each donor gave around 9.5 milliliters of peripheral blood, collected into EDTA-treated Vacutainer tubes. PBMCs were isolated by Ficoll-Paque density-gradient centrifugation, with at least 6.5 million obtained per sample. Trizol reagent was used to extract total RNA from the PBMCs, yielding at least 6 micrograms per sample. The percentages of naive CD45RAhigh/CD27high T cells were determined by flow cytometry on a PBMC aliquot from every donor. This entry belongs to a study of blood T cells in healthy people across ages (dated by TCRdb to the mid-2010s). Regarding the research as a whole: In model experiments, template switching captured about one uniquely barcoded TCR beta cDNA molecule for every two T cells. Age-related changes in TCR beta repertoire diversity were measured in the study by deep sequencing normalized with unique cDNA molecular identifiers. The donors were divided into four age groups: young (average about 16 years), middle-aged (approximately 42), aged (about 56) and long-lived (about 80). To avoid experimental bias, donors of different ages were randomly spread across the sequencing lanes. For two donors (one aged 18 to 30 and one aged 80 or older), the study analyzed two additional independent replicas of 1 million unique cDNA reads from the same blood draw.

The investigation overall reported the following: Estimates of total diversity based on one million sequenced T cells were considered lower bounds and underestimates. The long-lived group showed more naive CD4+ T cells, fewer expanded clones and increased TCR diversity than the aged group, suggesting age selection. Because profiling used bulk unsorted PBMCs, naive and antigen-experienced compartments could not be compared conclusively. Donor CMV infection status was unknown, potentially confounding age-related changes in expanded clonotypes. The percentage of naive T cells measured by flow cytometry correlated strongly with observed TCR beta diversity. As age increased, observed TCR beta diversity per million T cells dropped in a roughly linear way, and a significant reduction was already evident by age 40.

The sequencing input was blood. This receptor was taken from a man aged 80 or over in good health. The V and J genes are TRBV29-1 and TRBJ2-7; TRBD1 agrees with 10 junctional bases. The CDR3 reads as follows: CSVAIGTGVNEQYF. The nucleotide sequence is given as TGCAGCGTCGCAATCGGGACAGGGGTGAATGAGCAGTACTTC.